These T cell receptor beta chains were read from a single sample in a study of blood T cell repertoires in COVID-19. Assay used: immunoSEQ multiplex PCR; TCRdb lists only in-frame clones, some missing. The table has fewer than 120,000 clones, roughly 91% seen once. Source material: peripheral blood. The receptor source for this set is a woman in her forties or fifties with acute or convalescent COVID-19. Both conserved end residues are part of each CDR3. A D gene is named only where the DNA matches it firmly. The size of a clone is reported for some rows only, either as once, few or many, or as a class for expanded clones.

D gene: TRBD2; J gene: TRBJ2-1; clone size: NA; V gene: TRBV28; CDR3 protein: CASSLWLAGGSYNEQFF; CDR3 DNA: TGTGCCAGCAGTTTGTGGCTAGCGGGAGGGTCCTACAATGAGCAGTTCTTC
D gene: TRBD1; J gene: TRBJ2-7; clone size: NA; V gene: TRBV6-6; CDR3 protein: CASSYQGQGSNEQYF; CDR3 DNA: TGTGCCAGCAGTTACCAGGGACAGGGGAGCAACGAGCAGTACTTC
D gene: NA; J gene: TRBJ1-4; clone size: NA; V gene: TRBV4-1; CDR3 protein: CASSRDRSNEKLFF; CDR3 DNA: TGCGCCAGCAGTAGAGACAGGTCGAATGAAAAACTGTTTTTT
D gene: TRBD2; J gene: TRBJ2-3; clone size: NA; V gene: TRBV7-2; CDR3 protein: CASSPLAGADTQYF; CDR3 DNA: TGTGCCAGCAGCCCACTAGCGGGAGCAGATACGCAGTATTTT
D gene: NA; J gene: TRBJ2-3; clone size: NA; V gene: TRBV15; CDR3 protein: CATSLATDTQYF; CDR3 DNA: TGTGCCACCAGCTTAGCCACAGATACGCAGTATTTT
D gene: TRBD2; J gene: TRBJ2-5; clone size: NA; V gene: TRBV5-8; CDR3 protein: CASSLGTLAEEETQYF; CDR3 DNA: TGTGCCAGCAGCTTGGGGACGCTAGCGGAGGAAGAGACCCAGTACTTC
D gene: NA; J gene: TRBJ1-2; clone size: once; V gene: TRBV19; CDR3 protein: CASSIQGAIYGYTF; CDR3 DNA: TGTGCCAGTAGTATACAGGGTGCAATCTATGGCTACACCTTC
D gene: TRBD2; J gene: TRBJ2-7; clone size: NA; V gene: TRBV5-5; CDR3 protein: CASSPLEREYEQYF; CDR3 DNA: TGTGCCAGCAGCCCTCTAGAGCGGGAGTACGAGCAGTACTTC
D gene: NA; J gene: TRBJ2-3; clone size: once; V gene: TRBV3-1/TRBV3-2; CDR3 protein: CASSHLGESTDTQYF; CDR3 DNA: TGTGCCAGCAGCCACCTCGGGGAGAGCACAGATACGCAGTATTTT
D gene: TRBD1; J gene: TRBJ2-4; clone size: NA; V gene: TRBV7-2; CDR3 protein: CASSLAGGGNIQYF; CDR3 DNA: TGTGCCAGCAGCTTAGCAGGGGGCGGTAACATTCAGTACTTC
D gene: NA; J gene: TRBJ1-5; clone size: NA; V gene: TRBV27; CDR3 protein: CASTRGGSNQPQHF; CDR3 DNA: TGTGCCAGCACCCGGGGGGGTAGCAATCAGCCCCAGCATTTT
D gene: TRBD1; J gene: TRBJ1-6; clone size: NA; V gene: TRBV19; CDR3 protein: CASSPTGTVYSPLHF; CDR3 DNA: TGTGCCAGTAGTCCAACCGGGACAGTTTATTCACCCCTCCACTTT
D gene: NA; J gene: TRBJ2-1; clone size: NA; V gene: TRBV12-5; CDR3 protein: CASGFESVYNEQFF; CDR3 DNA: TGTGCTAGTGGTTTCGAGTCGGTGTACAATGAGCAGTTCTTC
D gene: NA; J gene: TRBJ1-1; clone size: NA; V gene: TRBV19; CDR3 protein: CASSIWAGDTEAFF; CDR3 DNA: TGTGCCAGTAGTATCTGGGCAGGGGACACTGAAGCTTTCTTT
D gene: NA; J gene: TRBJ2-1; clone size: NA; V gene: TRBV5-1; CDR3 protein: CASSLVLNEQFF; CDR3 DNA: TGCGCCAGCAGCTTGGTCCTCAATGAGCAGTTCTTC
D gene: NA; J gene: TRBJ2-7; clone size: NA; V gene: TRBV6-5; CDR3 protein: CASSYSHREPYEQYF; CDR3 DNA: TGTGCCAGCAGTTACTCTCACAGGGAACCCTACGAGCAGTACTTC
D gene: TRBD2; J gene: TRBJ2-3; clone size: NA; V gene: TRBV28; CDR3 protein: CASSFGAGGDTQYF; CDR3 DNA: TGTGCCAGCAGTTTTGGAGCGGGAGGGGATACGCAGTATTTT
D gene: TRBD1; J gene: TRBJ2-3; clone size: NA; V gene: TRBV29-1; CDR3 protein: CSVVTTGGTGTDTQYF; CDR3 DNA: TGCAGCGTGGTAACCACAGGGGGCACTGGCACAGATACGCAGTATTTT
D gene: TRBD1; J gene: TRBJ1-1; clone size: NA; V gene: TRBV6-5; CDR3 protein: CASSPNRGQAEAFF; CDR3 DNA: TGTGCCAGCAGTCCGAACAGGGGGCAGGCTGAAGCTTTCTTT
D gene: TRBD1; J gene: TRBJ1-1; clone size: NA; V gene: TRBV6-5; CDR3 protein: CASTDNRGLEAFF; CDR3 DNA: TGTGCCAGCACAGATAACAGGGGGCTTGAAGCTTTCTTT
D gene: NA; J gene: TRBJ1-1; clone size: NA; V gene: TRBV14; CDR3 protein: CASSQERALVTEAFF; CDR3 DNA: TGTGCCAGCAGCCAAGAGAGGGCCCTGGTCACTGAAGCTTTCTTT
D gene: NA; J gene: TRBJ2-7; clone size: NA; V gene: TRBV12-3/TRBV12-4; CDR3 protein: CASSLSTYEQYF; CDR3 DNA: TGTGCCAGCAGTTTATCGACTTACGAGCAGTACTTC
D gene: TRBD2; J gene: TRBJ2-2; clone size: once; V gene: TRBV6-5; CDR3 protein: CASKGLAPTGELFF; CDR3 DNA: TGTGCCAGCAAAGGACTAGCGCCCACCGGGGAGCTGTTTTTT
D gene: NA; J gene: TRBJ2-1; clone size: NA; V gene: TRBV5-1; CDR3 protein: CASSLRWETSPYNEQFF; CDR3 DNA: TGCGCCAGCAGCTTGAGGTGGGAGACGTCTCCCTACAATGAGCAGTTCTTC
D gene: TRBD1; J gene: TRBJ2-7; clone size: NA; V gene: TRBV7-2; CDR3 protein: CASSATGVAYEQYF; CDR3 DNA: TGTGCCAGCAGCGCCACAGGGGTGGCCTACGAGCAGTACTTC
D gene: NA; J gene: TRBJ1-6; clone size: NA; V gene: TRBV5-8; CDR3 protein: CASSRWTDNDNSPLHF; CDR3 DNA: TGTGCCAGCAGCCGATGGACAGACAATGATAATTCACCCCTCCACTTT
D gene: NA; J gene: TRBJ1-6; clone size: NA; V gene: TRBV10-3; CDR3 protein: CAISEGGNSPLHF; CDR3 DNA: TGTGCCATCAGTGAAGGGGGAAATTCACCCCTCCACTTT